This entry describes one TCR beta chain. This record comes from a study of early T cells in non-severe SARS-CoV-2 infection. Germline lookup yields CDR1 KGHDR and CDR2 SFDVKD. V shed 3 bases and J shed 0 bases, with 5 bases lying between them. CDR3 length equals 14 residues. TCRdb re-called the 5' RACE reads through MiXCR, storing one row per CDR3 protein. The table lists some 76,000 distinct CDR3 sequences, around 16% of them singletons. This sequence joins TRBV24-1 and TRBJ2-1; D not certain. Sequences were obtained from whole blood. The receptor comes from an adult who was a healthcare worker with PCR-confirmed SARS-CoV-2 infection or an uninfected control (not recorded which). The CDR3 coding sequence is TGTGCCACCAGTGATGGACCCTCCTACAATGAGCAGTTCTTC. This codes for CATSDGPSYNEQFF.